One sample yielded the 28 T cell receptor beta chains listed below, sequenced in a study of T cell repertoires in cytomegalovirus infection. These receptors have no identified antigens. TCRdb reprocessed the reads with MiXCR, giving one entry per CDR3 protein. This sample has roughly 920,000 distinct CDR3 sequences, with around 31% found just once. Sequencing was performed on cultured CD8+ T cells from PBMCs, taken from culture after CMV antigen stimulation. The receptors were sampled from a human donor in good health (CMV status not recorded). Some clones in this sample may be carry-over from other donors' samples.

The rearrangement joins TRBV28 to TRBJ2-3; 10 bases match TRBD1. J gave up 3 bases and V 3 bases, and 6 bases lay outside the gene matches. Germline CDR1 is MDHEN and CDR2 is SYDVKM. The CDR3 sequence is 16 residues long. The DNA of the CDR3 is TGTGCCAGCAGTTTCCAGACAGGGGGCGTGACAGATACGCAGTATTTT. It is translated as CASSFQTGGVTDTQYF.

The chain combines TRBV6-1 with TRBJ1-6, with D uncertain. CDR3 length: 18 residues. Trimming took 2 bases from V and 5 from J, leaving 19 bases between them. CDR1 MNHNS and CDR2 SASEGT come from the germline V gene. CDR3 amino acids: CASSESMEGGFNNSPLHF. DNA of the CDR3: TGTGCCAGCAGTGAATCTATGGAAGGAGGGTTCAATAATTCACCCCTCCACTTT.

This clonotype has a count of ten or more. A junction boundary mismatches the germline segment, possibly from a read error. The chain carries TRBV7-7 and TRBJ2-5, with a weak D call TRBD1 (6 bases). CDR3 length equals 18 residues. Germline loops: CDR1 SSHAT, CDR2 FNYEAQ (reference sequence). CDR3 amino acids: CASSLGQGTYGPQETQYF. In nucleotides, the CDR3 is TGTGCTAGCAGCTTAGGCCAGGGGACGTACGGGCCCCAAGAGACCCAGTACTTC.

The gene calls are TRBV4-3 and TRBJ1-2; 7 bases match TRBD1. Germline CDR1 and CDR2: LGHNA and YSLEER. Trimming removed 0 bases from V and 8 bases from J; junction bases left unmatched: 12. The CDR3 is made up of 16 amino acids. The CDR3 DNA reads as TGCGCCAGCAGCCAAGAAATGGCGGGACAGTATAGGGGCTACACCTTC. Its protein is CASSQEMAGQYRGYTF.

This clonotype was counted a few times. This CDR3 reads CASSTLPPGGYTF. The CDR3, as DNA: TGTGCCAGCAGCACCCTACCCCCGGGGGGCTACACCTTC. V gene TRBV27 combines with J gene TRBJ1-2; unclear D gene. V shed 6 bases and J shed 8 bases, with 16 bases lying between them. This CDR3 contains 13 residues. CDR1 and CDR2 from the germline V gene are MNHEY and SMNVEV (reference sequence).

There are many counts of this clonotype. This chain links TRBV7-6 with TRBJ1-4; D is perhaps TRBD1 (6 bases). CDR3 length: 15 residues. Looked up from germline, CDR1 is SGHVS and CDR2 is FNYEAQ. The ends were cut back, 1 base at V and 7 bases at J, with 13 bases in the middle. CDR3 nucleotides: TGTGCCAGCAGCTTAGGAGGGCAGGGGAGTGAAAAACTGTTTTTT. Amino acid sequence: CASSLGGQGSEKLFF.

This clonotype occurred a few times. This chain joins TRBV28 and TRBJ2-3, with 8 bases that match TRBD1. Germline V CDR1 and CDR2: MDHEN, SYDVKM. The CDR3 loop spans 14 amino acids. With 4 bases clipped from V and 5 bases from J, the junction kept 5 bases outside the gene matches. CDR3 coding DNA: TGTGCCAGCAGTTCCAGGGGGCGGAAAGATACGCAGTATTTT. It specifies CASSSRGRKDTQYF.

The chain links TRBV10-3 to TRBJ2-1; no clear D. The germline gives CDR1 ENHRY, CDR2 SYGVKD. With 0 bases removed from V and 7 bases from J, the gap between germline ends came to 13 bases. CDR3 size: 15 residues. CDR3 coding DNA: TGTGCCATCAGTGAGTCGAGTTGGGTGGGAAATGAGCAGTTCTTC. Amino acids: CAISESSWVGNEQFF.

DNA for the CDR3: TGTGCCAGCAGCTTGAAGGCAGTCATGTACACTGAAGCTTTCTTT. Translated, it gives CASSLKAVMYTEAFF. The rearrangement links TRBV5-8 to TRBJ1-1; D gene ambiguous. Between the trimmed V and J ends, which lost 1 base and 3 bases, there was a span of 13 bases. CDR1 SGHTS and CDR2 YDEGEE come from the germline V gene. This CDR3 region has 15 residues.

The CDR3, as DNA: TGTGCCAGCAGTTTTGGGGACAGCCAACAAGAGACCCAGTACTTC. Protein sequence: CASSFGDSQQETQYF. The chain uses TRBV28 and TRBJ2-5; 7 bases line up with TRBD1. The germline V gene encodes CDR1 MDHEN and CDR2 SYDVKM. This CDR3 has 15 residues. Trimming removed 3 bases from V and 2 bases from J; junction bases left unmatched: 6.

CDR3 region: CASSPPQAGGPGEQFF. The CDR3 region has the DNA TGCGCCAGCAGCCCCCCACAAGCGGGGGGGCCGGGAGAGCAGTTCTTC. This chain uses TRBV5-1 with TRBJ2-1, with 10 bases lining up with TRBD2. This CDR3 comprises 16 residues. Per germline, CDR1 SGHRS and CDR2 YFSETQ. With 4 bases clipped from V and 10 bases from J, the junction kept 14 bases outside the gene matches. The full variable domain, completed using reference TRBV5-1 and TRBJ2-1, is KAGVTQTPRYLIKTRGQQVTLSCSPISGHRSVSWYQQTPGQGLQFLFEYFSETQRNKGNFPGRFSGRQFSNSRSEMNVSTLELGDSALYLCASSPPQAGGPGEQFFGPGTRLTVL.

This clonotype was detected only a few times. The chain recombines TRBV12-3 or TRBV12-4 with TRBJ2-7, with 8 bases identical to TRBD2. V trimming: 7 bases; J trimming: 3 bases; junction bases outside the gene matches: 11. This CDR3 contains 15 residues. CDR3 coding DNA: TGTGCCAGCACCCTAGGGACTAGTCAAAGCTACGAGCAGTACTTC. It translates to CASTLGTSQSYEQYF.

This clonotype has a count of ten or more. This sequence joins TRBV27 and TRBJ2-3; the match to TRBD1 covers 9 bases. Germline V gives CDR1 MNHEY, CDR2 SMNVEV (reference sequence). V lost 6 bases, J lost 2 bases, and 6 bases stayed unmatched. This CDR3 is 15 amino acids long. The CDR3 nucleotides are TGTGCCAGCAGCCGCCGGGACAGGGTCACAGATACGCAGTATTTT. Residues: CASSRRDRVTDTQYF.

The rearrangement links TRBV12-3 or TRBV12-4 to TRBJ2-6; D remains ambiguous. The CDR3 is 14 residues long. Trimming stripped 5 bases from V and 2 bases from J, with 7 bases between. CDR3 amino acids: CASSRSAGANVLTF. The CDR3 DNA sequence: TGTGCCAGCAGTAGGAGCGCTGGGGCCAACGTCCTGACTTTC.

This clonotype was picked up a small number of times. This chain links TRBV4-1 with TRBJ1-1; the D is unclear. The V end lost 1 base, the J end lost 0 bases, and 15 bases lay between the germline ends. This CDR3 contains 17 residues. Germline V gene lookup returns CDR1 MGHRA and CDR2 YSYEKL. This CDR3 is CASSQVGPGEVNTEAFF. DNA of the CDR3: TGCGCCAGCAGCCAAGTTGGGCCCGGGGAGGTGAACACTGAAGCTTTCTTT.

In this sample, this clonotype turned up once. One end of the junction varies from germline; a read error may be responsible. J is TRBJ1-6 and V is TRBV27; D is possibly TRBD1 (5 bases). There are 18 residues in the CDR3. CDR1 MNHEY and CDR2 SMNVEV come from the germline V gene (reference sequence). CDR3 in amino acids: CANSLSGLLYPYNSPLHF. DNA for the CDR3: TGTGCCAACAGTTTATCGGGACTACTCTACCCCTATAATTCACCCCTCCACTTT.

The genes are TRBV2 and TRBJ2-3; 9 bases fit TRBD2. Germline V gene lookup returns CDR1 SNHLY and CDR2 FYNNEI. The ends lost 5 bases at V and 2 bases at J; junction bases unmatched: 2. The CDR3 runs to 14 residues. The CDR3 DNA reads TGTGCCAGCAGTAGACTAGCGGCCACAGATACGCAGTATTTT. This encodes CASSRLAATDTQYF. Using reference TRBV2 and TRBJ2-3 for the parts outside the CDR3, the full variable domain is EPEVTQTPSHQVTQMGQEVILRCVPISNHLYFYWYRQILGQKVEFLVSFYNNEISEKSEIFDDQFSVERPDGSNFTLKIRSTKLEDSAMYFCASSRLAATDTQYFGPGTRLTVL.

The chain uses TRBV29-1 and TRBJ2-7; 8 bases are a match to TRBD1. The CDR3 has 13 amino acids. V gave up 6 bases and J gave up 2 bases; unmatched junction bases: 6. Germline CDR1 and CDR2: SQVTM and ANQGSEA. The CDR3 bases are TGCAGCGTGTATACAGGGGGGACCTACGAGCAGTACTTC. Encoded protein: CSVYTGGTYEQYF.

CDR3 nucleotides: TGTGCCAGCAGTTCCTCTAGCGCGGGGGGGCCCTACAATGAGCAGTTCTTC. Encoded protein: CASSSSSAGGPYNEQFF. V is TRBV12-3 or TRBV12-4 and J is TRBJ2-1; 9 positions agree with TRBD2. V trimming: 4 bases; J trimming: 2 bases; junction bases outside the gene matches: 9. This CDR3 is built from 17 residues.

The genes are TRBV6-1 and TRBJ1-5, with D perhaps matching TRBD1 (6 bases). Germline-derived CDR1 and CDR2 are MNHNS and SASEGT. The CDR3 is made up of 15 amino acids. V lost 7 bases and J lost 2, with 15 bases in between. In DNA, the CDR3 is TGTGCCAGCACGGCAGGGGCAGGAGGCAATCAGCCCCAGCATTTT. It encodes CASTAGAGGNQPQHF.

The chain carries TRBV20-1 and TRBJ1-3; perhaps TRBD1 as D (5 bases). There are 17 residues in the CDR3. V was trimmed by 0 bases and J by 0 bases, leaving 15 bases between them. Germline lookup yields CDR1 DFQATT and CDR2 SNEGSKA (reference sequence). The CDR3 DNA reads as TGCAGTGCTAGAGATATCCAGGGATCTTCCTCTGGAAACACCATATATTTT. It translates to CSARDIQGSSSGNTIYF.

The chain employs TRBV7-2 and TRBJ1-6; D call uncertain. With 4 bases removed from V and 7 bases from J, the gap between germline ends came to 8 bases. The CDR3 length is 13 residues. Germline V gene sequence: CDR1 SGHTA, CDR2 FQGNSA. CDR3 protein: CASSSRSNSPLHF. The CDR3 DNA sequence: TGTGCCAGCAGCTCGAGGTCAAATTCACCCCTCCACTTT.

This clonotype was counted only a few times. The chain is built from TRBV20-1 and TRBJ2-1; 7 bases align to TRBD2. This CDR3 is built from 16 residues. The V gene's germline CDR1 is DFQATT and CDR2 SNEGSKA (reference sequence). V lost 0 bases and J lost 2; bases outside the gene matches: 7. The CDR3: CSARDLAGVAYNEQFF. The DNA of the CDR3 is TGCAGTGCTAGAGATTTGGCGGGGGTGGCCTACAATGAGCAGTTCTTC.

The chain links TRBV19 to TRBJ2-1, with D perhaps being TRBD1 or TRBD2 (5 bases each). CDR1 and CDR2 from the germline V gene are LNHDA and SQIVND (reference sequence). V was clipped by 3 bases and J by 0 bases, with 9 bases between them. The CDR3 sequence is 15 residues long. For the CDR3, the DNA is TGTGCCAGTAGTATGTCAGGGAGCTCCTACAATGAGCAGTTCTTC. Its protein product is CASSMSGSSYNEQFF.

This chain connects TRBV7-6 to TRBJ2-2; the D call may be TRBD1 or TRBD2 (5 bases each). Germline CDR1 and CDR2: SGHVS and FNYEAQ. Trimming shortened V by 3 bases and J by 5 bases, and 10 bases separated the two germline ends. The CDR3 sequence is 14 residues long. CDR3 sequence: CASSLWDPTGELFF. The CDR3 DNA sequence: TGTGCCAGCAGCTTGTGGGACCCAACCGGGGAGCTGTTTTTT.

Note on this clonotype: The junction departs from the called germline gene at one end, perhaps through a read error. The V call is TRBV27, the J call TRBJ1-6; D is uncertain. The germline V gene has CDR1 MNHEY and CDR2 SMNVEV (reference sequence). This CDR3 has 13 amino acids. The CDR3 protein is CTSSLGAGSPLHF. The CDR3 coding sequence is TGTACCAGCAGTTTGGGCGCCGGTTCACCCCTCCACTTT.

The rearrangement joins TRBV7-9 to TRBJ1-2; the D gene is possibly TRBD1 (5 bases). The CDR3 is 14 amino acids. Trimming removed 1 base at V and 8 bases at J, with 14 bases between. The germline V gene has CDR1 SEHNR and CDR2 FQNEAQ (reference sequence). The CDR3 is CASSLVLRGEGYTF. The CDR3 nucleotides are TGTGCCAGCAGCTTAGTATTAAGGGGAGAGGGCTACACCTTC.

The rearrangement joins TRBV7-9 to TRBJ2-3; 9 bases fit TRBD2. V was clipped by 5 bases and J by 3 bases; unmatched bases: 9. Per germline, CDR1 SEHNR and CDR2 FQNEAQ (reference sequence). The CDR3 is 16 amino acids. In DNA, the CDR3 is TGTGCCAGCAGCCTTCTAGCGGGGAGCGAAACAGATACGCAGTATTTT. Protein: CASSLLAGSETDTQYF.